This TCR beta chain derives from a study of blood T cell repertoires in COVID-19. In the study overall: T cells, B-cell-depleted T cells, or PBMCs supplied cDNA or gDNA.

The sample holds a few counts of this clone. Resolution of symptoms, clearance, or two negative PCRs was present in recovered Cohort 3 donors. How the authors handled the data: Reference gene primer amplification gave nucleated cell count estimates. TCRdb's table, derived via immunoSEQ multiplex PCR, lists solely in-frame clones and lacks some. V and J calls and clone size are given by that table; D and trimming were obtained from the DNA. The table records 390,000 or so clones, roughly 80% of them present only once. This TCR was recovered from a woman between 45 and 65 years old who had recovered from COVID-19. Sequencing input: PBMCs or T cells enriched from blood (not recorded which).

CDR3 sequence reads: CASSRDRGRSGYTF. CDR3 DNA: TGTGCCAGTAGTCGCGACAGGGGGCGTTCTGGCTACACCTTC. This chain links TRBV19 with TRBJ1-2; TRBD1 aligns across 10 bases. Trimming took 5 bases from V and 7 from J; bases not matched to a gene: 7. Germline V gene sequence: CDR1 LNHDA, CDR2 SQIVND (reference sequence). There are 14 residues in the CDR3.